The 30 T cell receptor beta chains listed next were all sequenced from one sample in a study of shared clonotypes between healthy human individuals. Produced via immunoSEQ multiplex PCR; TCRdb's table is partial and in-frame only. The data show 650,000 to 700,000 clones, 80% to 95% seen once. Sample: memory CD8+ T cells from PBMCs. Subset noted: CD45RO+ cells pooled with CCR7-negative TemRA cells. These receptors all stem from a man aged 18 to 29 in good health. Some clones in this sample may be carry-over from other donors' samples.

The rearrangement joins TRBV4-1 to TRBJ2-3; 8 bases line up with TRBD1. CDR3 length: 16 residues. Germline trimming cut 6 bases from V and 1 base from J; bases unmatched to any gene: 9. The germline V gene has CDR1 MGHRA and CDR2 YSYEKL. The CDR3 bases are TGCGCCAGCAGTCCAATCCAGGGGGCAGGCACAGATACGCAGTATTTT. Translated: CASSPIQGAGTDTQYF.

In its sample, this clone was seen many times. The genes are TRBV27 and TRBJ2-7; no clear D. CDR3 length: 15 residues. CDR1 is MNHEY, CDR2 SMNVEV, per germline (reference sequence). The V and J ends lost 6 bases and 2 bases respectively, with 17 bases between them. Here the CDR3 DNA reads TGTGCCAGCAGAACCGACATGAAAACGCCCTACGAGCAGTACTTC. Its protein product is CASRTDMKTPYEQYF.

Note on this clone: Additional DNA sequences in this sample encode the identical CDR3. The chain combines TRBV27 with TRBJ2-7; D unresolved. V was clipped by 4 bases and J by 2 bases, with 6 bases between them. CDR1 is MNHEY and CDR2 is SMNVEV in the germline V gene (reference sequence). CDR3 length: 12 residues. CDR3 loop: CASSSRPYEQYF. The CDR3 nucleotides read TGTGCCAGCAGTTCGCGGCCCTACGAGCAGTACTTC.

This clone was seen more than once but under ten times. This chain connects TRBV9 to TRBJ1-1, with unresolved D. The CDR3 covers 15 residues. V was trimmed by 3 bases and J by 5 bases, leaving 17 bases between them. CDR1 is SGDLS and CDR2 is YYNGEE in the germline V gene. The CDR3 DNA follows: TGTGCCAGCAGCGCCACCACGGGCATTTCTACTGAAGCTTTCTTT. Its protein is CASSATTGISTEAFF.

V gene TRBV5-5 combines with J gene TRBJ1-1, with TRBD1 as a possible D gene (5 bases). Trimming pared 3 bases from V and 3 bases from J, leaving 12 bases between. Germline lookup yields CDR1 SGHKS and CDR2 YYEKEE (reference sequence). The CDR3 is made up of 14 amino acids. The CDR3 nucleotides read TGTGCCAGCAGCTCCTTTCAGGGACACACTGAAGCTTTCTTT. This codes for CASSSFQGHTEAFF. The variable domain in full, with the rest retrieved from reference TRBV5-5 and TRBJ1-1, is DAGVTQSPTHLIKTRGQQVTLRCSPISGHKSVSWYQQVLGQGPQFIFQYYEKEERGRGNFPDRFSARQFPNYSSELNVNALLLGDSALYLCASSSFQGHTEAFFGQGTRLTVV.

The chain is built from TRBV5-1 and TRBJ2-7; 7 positions match TRBD2. CDR1 SGHRS and CDR2 YFSETQ come from the germline V gene. After removal of 2 bases from V and 5 bases from J, the junction contained 7 bases not matched to a gene. This CDR3 region has 14 residues. The CDR3 loop is CASSFSTSRNEQYF. CDR3 DNA: TGCGCCAGCAGCTTTTCGACTAGCAGGAACGAGCAGTACTTC.

This clone was seen a handful of times. The chain couples TRBV5-1 to TRBJ1-1; D gene ambiguous. Trimming took off 4 bases at V and 14 bases at J, with 21 bases between the two ends. CDR3 length: 13 amino acids. The germline CDR1 and CDR2 sequences are SGHRS and YFSETQ. This chain's CDR3 is CASSIGLDRVSFF. The CDR3, as DNA: TGCGCCAGCAGCATAGGGTTGGACCGCGTTTCGTTCTTT.

The chain recombines TRBV28 with TRBJ2-7; D not certain. The CDR3 is 11 residues long. Germline-derived CDR1 and CDR2 are MDHEN and SYDVKM. The V end was cut by 5 bases, the J end by 5 bases, with 7 bases between. Written as DNA, the CDR3 is TGTGCCAGCAGTCCCGCCAACGAGCAGTACTTC. It translates to CASSPANEQYF.

The chain joins TRBV7-9 to TRBJ2-1; 7 nucleotides line up with TRBD2. V dropped 6 bases and J dropped 7; count of bases not matched to a gene: 3. The CDR3 covers 12 residues. The germline CDR1 and CDR2 sequences are SEHNR and FQNEAQ (reference sequence). CDR3 sequence (DNA): TGTGCCAGCAGACATAGCGGGAATGAGCAGTTCTTC. Amino acids: CASRHSGNEQFF.

This chain links TRBV29-1 with TRBJ2-7; 10 bases fit TRBD1. Trimming cost V 7 bases and J 5 bases; bases outside gene matches: 17. The CDR3 runs 16 residues. The germline CDR1 and CDR2 sequences are SQVTM and ANQGSEA. CDR3 sequence: CSATGQGPRNFHEQYF. The CDR3 nucleotides read TGCAGCGCCACGGGACAGGGGCCCAGAAACTTCCACGAGCAGTACTTC.

The chain links TRBV7-6 to TRBJ2-1, with D maybe TRBD2 (5 bases). Trimming stripped 6 bases from V and 2 bases from J, with 8 bases between. Germline values: CDR1 SGHVS, CDR2 FNYEAQ. The CDR3 contains 13 residues. This chain's CDR3 is CASSPGTYNEQFF. CDR3 nucleotide sequence: TGTGCCAGCAGTCCGGGGACCTACAATGAGCAGTTCTTC.

The chain recombines TRBV7-2 with TRBJ1-5; TRBD1 might be the D (5 bases). Germline V gene sequence: CDR1 SGHTA, CDR2 FQGNSA. Deletions cut 0 bases from V and 1 base from J, with 19 bases between. This CDR3 is 19 amino acids long. The CDR3 region is CASSLASSRTGLSNQPQHF. In nucleotides, the CDR3 is TGTGCCAGCAGCTTAGCCTCCTCTCGGACGGGGCTGAGCAATCAGCCCCAGCATTTT.

This clone showed up just once. The chain uses TRBV5-1 and TRBJ2-3; TRBD1 is a possible D gene (6 bases). Trimming removed 4 bases from V and 1 base from J, with 13 bases in between. CDR1 and CDR2 (germline): SGHRS, YFSETQ. The CDR3 consists of 15 residues. The CDR3 loop is CASSPAGGGTDTQYF. In DNA, the CDR3 is TGCGCCAGCAGCCCGGCTGGGGGCGGCACAGATACGCAGTATTTT.

The chain couples TRBV5-4 to TRBJ2-3; a possible D gene is TRBD2 (6 bases). The germline V gene encodes CDR1 SGHNT and CDR2 YYREEE (reference sequence). With 0 bases removed from V and 0 bases from J, the gap between germline ends came to 17 bases. This CDR3 contains 18 residues. The CDR3 sequence is CASSLAVRRDLSTDTQYF. CDR3 nucleotides: TGTGCCAGCAGCTTGGCCGTACGGCGGGACTTAAGCACAGATACGCAGTATTTT.

The J gene is TRBJ1-1, the V gene TRBV6-5; 10 bases fit TRBD1. V lost 10 bases to trimming and J lost 3 bases; unmatched junction nucleotides: 8. The germline V gene has CDR1 MNHEY and CDR2 SVGAGI. This CDR3 is built from 14 residues. The CDR3 sequence is CATAGTGADTEAFF. The CDR3, as DNA: TGTGCCACTGCCGGGACAGGGGCGGACACTGAAGCTTTCTTT.

The chain carries TRBV6-5 and TRBJ2-5, with D maybe TRBD2 (7 bases). The CDR3 contains 14 residues. CDR1 is MNHEY, CDR2 SVGAGI, per germline. V lost 0 bases to trimming and J lost 5 bases, with 10 bases between them. CDR3 sequence (DNA): TGTGCCAGCAGTTACTCGGGGGGGCTGGAGACCCAGTACTTC. This gives the protein CASSYSGGLETQYF.

The gene calls are TRBV9 and TRBJ2-7; possible D gene TRBD2, 5 bases. From germline, CDR1 is SGDLS and CDR2 YYNGEE. Deletions cut 4 bases from V and 2 bases from J, with 16 bases between. This CDR3 is 15 amino acids long. The CDR3 sequence is CASSPSGLEPYEQYF. The CDR3 DNA reads TGTGCCAGCAGCCCAAGCGGACTGGAGCCCTACGAGCAGTACTTC.

The CDR3 loop is CASSRELAGISYNEQFF. The CDR3 region has the DNA TGCGCCAGCAGCCGTGAACTAGCGGGAATATCCTACAATGAGCAGTTCTTC. The chain links TRBV5-1 to TRBJ2-1; 10 nucleotides agree with TRBD2. CDR1 and CDR2 from the germline V gene are SGHRS and YFSETQ. Trimming at V came to 4 bases and at J to 1 base, leaving 8 bases not matched to a gene. The CDR3 sequence is 17 residues long.

V and J are TRBV6-5 and TRBJ2-7; TRBD2 matches 10 bases. Germline CDR1 and CDR2: MNHEY and SVGAGI. This CDR3 has 13 residues. V lost 5 bases, J lost 7 bases, and 5 bases stayed unmatched. The chain's CDR3 is CASSARTSGEQYF. CDR3 DNA: TGTGCCAGCAGTGCGAGGACTAGCGGTGAGCAGTACTTC.

The chain joins TRBV7-2 to TRBJ1-1; the D is unclear. The CDR3 runs 14 residues. Germline V gene data show CDR1 as SGHTA and CDR2 as FQGNSA. V was cut by 1 base and J by 6 bases, with 12 bases left in between. DNA for the CDR3: TGTGCCAGCAGCTTAGAATGGACCGCGCCTGAAGCTTTCTTT. The encoded protein is CASSLEWTAPEAFF. The whole variable domain, filled in from reference TRBV7-2 and TRBJ1-1, reads GAGVSQSPSNKVTEKGKDVELRCDPISGHTALYWYRQSLGQGLEFLIYFQGNSAPDKSGLPSDRFSAERTGGSVSTLTIQRTQQEDSAVYLCASSLEWTAPEAFFGQGTRLTVV.

This rearrangement joins TRBV6-1 to TRBJ2-7; the match to TRBD2 covers 13 bases. Trimming took 3 bases from V and 2 from J; bases not matched to a gene: 1. CDR3 length: 15 amino acids. In germline, CDR1 is MNHNS, CDR2 SASEGT. The DNA for the CDR3 is TGTGCCAGCAGTGAGACTAGCGGGAGGCCCTACGAGCAGTACTTC. It codes for CASSETSGRPYEQYF.

J is TRBJ2-2 and V is TRBV2, with D perhaps assigned TRBD1 or TRBD2 (6 bases each). The CDR3 runs to 15 residues. Germline CDR1 is SNHLY and CDR2 is FYNNEI. Trimming removed 7 bases at V and 2 bases at J, with 14 bases between. The CDR3 coding sequence is TGTGCCAGCAAGGGGGGCAGGGAAAACACCGGGGAGCTGTTTTTT. Encoded protein: CASKGGRENTGELFF.

The rearrangement joins TRBV15 to TRBJ2-3; 8 bases line up with TRBD1. There are 15 residues in the CDR3. Germline V gene data show CDR1 as LNHNV and CDR2 as YYDKDF (reference sequence). The V and J ends lost 8 bases and 1 base, in that order; junction bases with no gene match: 8. The CDR3 region has the DNA TGTGCCACCGGTCATCCGGGACAGGGCACAGATACGCAGTATTTT. Its translation is CATGHPGQGTDTQYF.

This chain links TRBV28 with TRBJ2-1; 8 bases are shared with TRBD2. J gave up 5 bases and V 6 bases, and 9 bases lay outside the gene matches. CDR3 size: 15 residues. From germline, CDR1 is MDHEN and CDR2 SYDVKM. For the CDR3, the DNA is TGTGCCAGCAGGCCACCCGGGACTAGGCACAATGAGCAGTTCTTC. Its translation is CASRPPGTRHNEQFF.

In regard to this clone: The sample contains more than one DNA sequence encoding this CDR3. The chain joins TRBV7-9 to TRBJ2-7, with D possibly matching TRBD2 (5 bases). The CDR3 runs to 14 residues. V lost 5 bases, J lost 2 bases, and 13 bases lay in between. Germline CDR1 SEHNR, CDR2 FQNEAQ (reference sequence). CDR3 DNA sequence: TGTGCCAGCAGCCTCACGGGATCCACCTACGAGCAGTACTTC. Its protein is CASSLTGSTYEQYF.

This chain connects TRBV7-8 to TRBJ1-1, with D possibly being TRBD1 (5 bases). This CDR3 contains 14 residues. V was trimmed by 5 bases and J by 0 bases, leaving 10 bases between them. Germline V CDR1 and CDR2: SGHVS, FQNEAQ. The CDR3 protein is CASSTGVVNTEAFF. The CDR3 DNA follows: TGTGCCAGCAGCACGGGGGTCGTGAACACTGAAGCTTTCTTT.

CDR3 sequence: CASSLGGNSYNEQFF. The CDR3 DNA reads as TGCGCCAGCAGCTTGGGGGGGAACTCCTACAATGAGCAGTTCTTC. The chain carries TRBV5-1 and TRBJ2-1, with D possibly called TRBD1 or TRBD2 (5 bases each). The CDR3 has 15 amino acids. V was trimmed by 0 bases and J by 0 bases, leaving 7 bases between them. Germline assignment: CDR1 SGHRS and CDR2 YFSETQ.

V and J are TRBV28 and TRBJ2-7; maybe TRBD1 (5 bases). This CDR3 comprises 13 residues. The ends were cut back, 5 bases at V and 3 bases at J, with 11 bases in the middle. Germline values: CDR1 MDHEN, CDR2 SYDVKM. CDR3 region: CASSEPGYYEQYF. CDR3 in DNA: TGTGCCAGCAGTGAACCAGGGTACTACGAGCAGTACTTC.

The chain couples TRBV10-3 to TRBJ2-1, with D hard to call. Trimming shortened V by 0 bases and J by 2 bases, and 17 bases separated the two germline ends. CDR3 length equals 18 residues. CDR1 is ENHRY and CDR2 is SYGVKD in the germline V gene. The CDR3 sequence: CAISESRDPGSTYNEQFF. In DNA, the CDR3 is TGTGCCATCAGTGAGTCGAGAGATCCAGGTTCCACCTACAATGAGCAGTTCTTC.

The chain employs TRBV18 and TRBJ1-5; D remains ambiguous. Trimming pared 2 bases from V and 4 bases from J, leaving 12 bases between. Germline CDR1 is KGHSH and CDR2 is LQKENI. This CDR3 has 15 amino acids. Here the CDR3 reads CASSPIPLRNQPQHF. The CDR3 nucleotides read TGTGCCAGCTCACCAATTCCCCTACGGAATCAGCCCCAGCATTTT.